Listed here are 15 T cell receptor beta chains from one sample, sequenced in a study of memory CD4+ T cells and cytomegalovirus serostatus. Single viable CD3+CD4+CD8-CD45RO+ cells were sorted as the memory CD4+ T cells. Only in-frame clones appear in the TCRdb table, and some are missing; sequencing was by immunoSEQ multiplex PCR. The sample holds about 52,000 clones, around 83% seen once. The sequenced sample was memory CD4+ T cells from blood. These receptors were collected from an adult in good health and CMV-seropositive.

The chain combines TRBV6-1 with TRBJ2-4; 11 nucleotides match TRBD1. The CDR3 has 15 residues. V gave up 6 bases and J gave up 3 bases; unmatched junction bases: 4. CDR1 is MNHNS and CDR2 is SASEGT in the germline V gene. The CDR3: CASSTGTGGKNIQYF. CDR3 DNA sequence: TGTGCCAGCAGCACCGGGACAGGGGGCAAAAACATTCAGTACTTC.

The chain links TRBV9 to TRBJ2-7, with 10 bases lining up with TRBD1. The J segment lost 5 bases and the V segment lost 3 bases, leaving 5 bases of the junction unmatched. The CDR3 is 14 residues long. Germline V gene lookup returns CDR1 SGDLS and CDR2 YYNGEE. The CDR3 region has the DNA TGTGCCAGCAGCGACGGGACAGGGGTCGACGAGCAGTACTTC. Translation gives CASSDGTGVDEQYF.

The chain joins TRBV19 to TRBJ1-6, with D maybe TRBD1 (6 bases). V lost 9 bases, J lost 4 bases, and 13 bases lay in between. The CDR3 extends over 14 amino acids. Germline V gives CDR1 LNHDA, CDR2 SQIVND (reference sequence). The CDR3 sequence: CASQTGTYNSPLHF. The CDR3 coding sequence is TGTGCCAGCCAAACAGGGACTTATAATTCACCCCTCCACTTT.

By its share, this clone is medium-sized. The chain recombines TRBV6-5 with TRBJ1-1; D is perhaps TRBD1 (5 bases). The V gene lost 7 bases and the J gene lost 6 bases, with 18 bases spanning the gap. Germline loops: CDR1 MNHEY, CDR2 SVGAGI. This CDR3 contains 14 residues. The CDR3 is CASTSLGGSAEAFF. CDR3 bases: TGTGCCAGCACCTCCCTTGGGGGTTCGGCTGAAGCTTTCTTT.

This chain connects TRBV6-1 to TRBJ2-7; D is unresolved. Germline V gene lookup returns CDR1 MNHNS and CDR2 SASEGT. V lost 1 base and J 4 bases, leaving 11 bases between the germline ends. The CDR3 consists of 14 residues. Here the CDR3 DNA reads TGTGCCAGCAGTGAAGGACATCTTGGGTACGAGCAGTACTTC. Translation gives CASSEGHLGYEQYF.

V and J are TRBV7-3 and TRBJ2-5; 7 nucleotides agree with TRBD2. The germline V gene encodes CDR1 SGHTA and CDR2 FQGTGA. This CDR3 has 15 residues. V shed 5 bases, J shed 0 bases, and the junction held 6 bases outside the gene matches. CDR3 residues: CASSRGAGDQETQYF. As DNA, the CDR3 is TGTGCCAGCAGCCGAGGGGCGGGGGACCAAGAGACCCAGTACTTC. Based on the CDR3 plus reference TRBV7-3 and TRBJ2-5, the full variable domain is GAGVSQTPSNKVTEKGKYVELRCDPISGHTALYWYRQSLGQGPEFLIYFQGTGAADDSGLPNDRFFAVRPEGSVSTLKIQRTERGDSAVYLCASSRGAGDQETQYFGPGTRLLVL.

The CDR3 region is CASTEQLGGYGYTF. The CDR3 DNA reads as TGCGCCAGCACCGAACAGCTCGGGGGCTATGGCTACACCTTC. This chain uses TRBV10-2 with TRBJ1-2; maybe TRBD1 (5 bases). The V end was cut by 7 bases, the J end by 4 bases, with 16 bases between. The CDR3 covers 14 residues. The germline V gene encodes CDR1 WSHSY and CDR2 SAAADI.

V and J are TRBV2 and TRBJ2-1; D call uncertain. Germline values: CDR1 SNHLY, CDR2 FYNNEI. This CDR3 has 13 residues. The V gene lost 4 bases and the J gene lost 9 bases, with 13 bases spanning the gap. CDR3 bases: TGTGCCAGCAGTGTAAGAGATATAATTGAGCAGTTCTTC. This gives the protein CASSVRDIIEQFF.

Only a few counts were recorded for this clone. This chain uses TRBV5-1 with TRBJ1-2; D unclear. Per the germline V gene, CDR1 is SGHRS and CDR2 is YFSETQ. The V end was cut by 0 bases, the J end by 2 bases, with 5 bases between. The CDR3 totals 13 residues. The CDR3 spells CASSLGENYGYTF. CDR3 DNA: TGCGCCAGCAGCTTGGGAGAAAACTATGGCTACACCTTC.

J is TRBJ1-2 and V is TRBV6-6; TRBD1 agrees at 9 bases. Germline loops: CDR1 MNHNY, CDR2 SVGAGI (reference sequence). The CDR3 totals 16 residues. The V and J ends lost 7 bases and 2 bases, in that order; junction bases with no gene match: 11. CDR3 sequence reads: CASTRRDRGGNYGYTF. The CDR3 DNA reads as TGTGCCAGCACCCGCCGAGACAGGGGGGGGAACTATGGCTACACCTTC.

The gene calls are TRBV5-1 and TRBJ2-1; TRBD2 matches 7 bases. Germline CDR1 reads SGHRS; CDR2 reads YFSETQ. The ends lost 0 bases at V and 1 base at J; junction bases unmatched: 4. The CDR3 loop spans 16 amino acids. The CDR3 DNA follows: TGCGCCAGCAGCTTGGATGCGGGAGATTCCTACAATGAGCAGTTCTTC. Its protein product is CASSLDAGDSYNEQFF.

V is TRBV12-5 and J is TRBJ1-1, with a possible D match to TRBD1 (5 bases). This CDR3 has 16 amino acids. The germline CDR1 and CDR2 sequences are LGHNT and FRNRAP. With 7 bases removed from V and 0 bases from J, the gap between germline ends came to 18 bases. CDR3 DNA: TGTGCTAGTGCCCCTCCCCGACAGATCATGAACACTGAAGCTTTCTTT. Its translation is CASAPPRQIMNTEAFF.

This chain joins TRBV6-5 and TRBJ2-1, with 10 bases identical to TRBD2. The CDR3 length is 14 residues. Germline-derived CDR1 and CDR2 are MNHEY and SVGAGI. The trim removed 6 bases at V and 4 bases at J, leaving 3 bases unmatched. The DNA for the CDR3 is TGTGCCAGCAGCAGCGGGAGGGGTTACAATGAGCAGTTCTTC. Residues: CASSSGRGYNEQFF.

The chain couples TRBV11-3 to TRBJ2-3; 8 nucleotides line up with TRBD2. The CDR3 is 15 amino acids. Germline V gene data show CDR1 as SGHNT and CDR2 as YENEEA. V dropped 1 base and J dropped 4; count of bases not matched to a gene: 4. CDR3 region: CASSLAGGGPDTQYF. As DNA, the CDR3 is TGTGCCAGCAGCTTAGCCGGGGGGGGCCCAGATACGCAGTATTTT.

Only one count was recorded for this clone. The chain recombines TRBV7-2 with TRBJ1-4; D is uncertain. V dropped 1 base and J dropped 5 bases, with 8 bases sitting between them. The CDR3 length is 14 residues. CDR1 SGHTA and CDR2 FQGNSA come from the germline V gene. The CDR3 loop reads CASSLVVTNEKLFF. CDR3 bases: TGTGCCAGCAGCTTAGTGGTGACAAATGAAAAACTGTTTTTT.